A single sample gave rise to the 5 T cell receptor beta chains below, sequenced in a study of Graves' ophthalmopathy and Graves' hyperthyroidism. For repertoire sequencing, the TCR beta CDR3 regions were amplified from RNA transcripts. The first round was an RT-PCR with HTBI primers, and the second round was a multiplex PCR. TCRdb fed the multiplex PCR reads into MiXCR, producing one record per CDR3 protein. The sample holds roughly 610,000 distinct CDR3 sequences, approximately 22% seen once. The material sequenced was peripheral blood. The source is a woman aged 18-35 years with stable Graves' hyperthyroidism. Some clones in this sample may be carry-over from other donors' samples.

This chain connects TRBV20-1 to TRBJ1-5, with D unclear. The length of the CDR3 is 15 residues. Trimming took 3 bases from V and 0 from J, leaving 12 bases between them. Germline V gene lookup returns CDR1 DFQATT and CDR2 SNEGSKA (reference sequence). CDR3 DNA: TGCAGTGCTAGTCGAGGTAGCGATAGCAATCAGCCCCAGCATTTT. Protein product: CSASRGSDSNQPQHF.

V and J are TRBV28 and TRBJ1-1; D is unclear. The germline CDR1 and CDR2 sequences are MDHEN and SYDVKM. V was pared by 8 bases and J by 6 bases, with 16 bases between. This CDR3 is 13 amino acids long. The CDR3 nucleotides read TGTGCCAGCCGAAGGCAGATGGGCGCTGAAGCTTTCTTT. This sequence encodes CASRRQMGAEAFF.

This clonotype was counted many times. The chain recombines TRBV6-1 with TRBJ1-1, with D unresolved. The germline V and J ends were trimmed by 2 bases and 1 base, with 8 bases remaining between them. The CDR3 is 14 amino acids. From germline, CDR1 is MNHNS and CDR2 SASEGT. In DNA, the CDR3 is TGTGCCAGCAGTGAATGGGAAGGGAACACTGAAGCTTTCTTT. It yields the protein CASSEWEGNTEAFF.

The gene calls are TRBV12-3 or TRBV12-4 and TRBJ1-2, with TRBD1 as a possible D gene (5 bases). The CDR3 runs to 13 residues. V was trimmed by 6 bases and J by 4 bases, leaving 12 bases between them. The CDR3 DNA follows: TGTGCCAGCAGCACGAACGGGGCCTATGGCTACACCTTC. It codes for CASSTNGAYGYTF.

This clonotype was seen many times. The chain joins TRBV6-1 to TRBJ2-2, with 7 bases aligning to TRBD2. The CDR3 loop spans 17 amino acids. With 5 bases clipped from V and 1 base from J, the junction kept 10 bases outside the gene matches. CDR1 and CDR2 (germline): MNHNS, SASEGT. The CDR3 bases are TGTGCCAGCAGTCCACAGAGGGCTAGCGGGAACACCGGGGAGCTGTTTTTT. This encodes CASSPQRASGNTGELFF.